A selection of T cell receptor beta chains follows, all from one sample in a study of cytomegalovirus exposure and HLA in healthy donors. Here immunoSEQ multiplex PCR was the method, and the copy in TCRdb shows in-frame clones only, minus some. The table includes 130,000 to 150,000 clones, 75% to 80% detected once. The sequencing sample was made of PBMCs. The receptors were gathered from a male donor in good health and CMV-seronegative. CDR3s include the opening cysteine and the closing phenylalanine or tryptophan. D genes are given only for firm matches. Clone size is given for some rows only: seen once, a few or many times, or a class if the clone is expanded.

>TRBV10-3|TRBJ1-5|-|-
TGTGCCATCAGTGCACAGGGTAGCAATCAGCCCCAGCATTTT
CAISAQGSNQPQHF
>TRBV10-3|TRBJ1-2|once|TRBD1
TGTGCCATCAGGGATGGACAGGGGGCCCATGGCTACACCTTC
CAIRDGQGAHGYTF
>TRBV7-9|TRBJ2-2|-|TRBD2
TGTGCCAGCAGCTTATTCCTTGCTAGCGGCAACACCGGGGAGCTGTTTTTT
CASSLFLASGNTGELFF
>TRBV5-1|TRBJ2-7|-|-
TGCGCCAGCAGCTTGGTGACGGGAGTCTACGAGCAGTACTTC
CASSLVTGVYEQYF
>TRBV6-6|TRBJ1-2|-|-
TGTGCCAGCAGTTACTCCCAGGCTGGCTACACCTTC
CASSYSQAGYTF
>TRBV6-5|TRBJ2-7|-|TRBD1
TGTGCCAGCAGTTACCGGACAGGGGAGTATTACGAGCAGTACTTC
CASSYRTGEYYEQYF
>TRBV30|TRBJ1-2|-|TRBD1
TGTGCCTGGAGTGTATCAGGGGGCTATGGCTACACCTTC
CAWSVSGGYGYTF
>TRBV9|TRBJ2-3|-|-
TGTGCCAGCAGCCCCCCATGGGGCGACCCGGGAGCAGATACGCAGTATTTT
CASSPPWGDPGADTQYF
>TRBV7-6|TRBJ1-2|-|-
TGTGCCAGCAGCTTAGTCGGCACGGAGAGTGGCTACACCTTC
CASSLVGTESGYTF
>TRBV11-1|TRBJ1-1|-|-
TGTGCCAGCAGCTTAGACAGCAGGCCGAACACTGAAGCTTTCTTT
CASSLDSRPNTEAFF
>TRBV6-1|TRBJ1-5|-|-
TGTGCCAGCAGTGAGGAGTATAGCAATCAGCCCCAGCATTTT
CASSEEYSNQPQHF
>TRBV5-4|TRBJ1-6|-|TRBD1
TGTGCCAGCAGCTTGGACCCGACAGGGGGTGATTCACCCCTCCACTTT
CASSLDPTGGDSPLHF
>TRBV5-4|TRBJ1-2|-|-
TGTGCCAGCAGCTCCATGGGGGGGGCGGACTATGGCTACACCTTC
CASSSMGGADYGYTF
>TRBV19|TRBJ2-7|-|TRBD2
TGTGCCAGTAGTAAGGGACTAGCCTACGAGCAGTACTTC
CASSKGLAYEQYF
>TRBV5-4|TRBJ2-1|-|-
TGTGCCAGCAGCAACAGGCCGGCAGCGGGCCACGGCAATGAGCAGTTCTTC
CASSNRPAAGHGNEQFF
>TRBV2|TRBJ1-5|-|-
TGTGCCAGCCGTGATATCTATAGCAATCAGCCCCAGCATTTT
CASRDIYSNQPQHF
>TRBV6-6|TRBJ2-7|-|TRBD1
TGTGCCAGCAGTTACTCCCGGGACAGGGTCTACGAGCAGTACTTC
CASSYSRDRVYEQYF
>TRBV10-3|TRBJ1-4|few|-
TGTGCCATCAGCCCCGGGACAAAAGGAACTAATGAAAAACTGTTTTTT
CAISPGTKGTNEKLFF
>TRBV10-3|TRBJ1-2|-|-
TGTGCCATCAGTGAAAGGAGTATCTATGGCTACACCTTC
CAISERSIYGYTF
>TRBV7-2|TRBJ2-1|few|TRBD2
TGTGCCAGCAGCTTAGCCGGGACTAGCGGTCCATATGAGCAGTTCTTC
CASSLAGTSGPYEQFF
>TRBV7-9|TRBJ1-2|-|-
TGTTCCAGCAGCTCCTTACGGGGAGGGGTCACCAACTATGGCTACACCTTC
CSSSSLRGGVTNYGYTF
>TRBV30|TRBJ1-6|-|-
TGTGCCTGGAAGTCGAGCTCCTATAATTCACCCCTCCACTTT
CAWKSSSYNSPLHF
>TRBV7-9|TRBJ1-4|-|-
TGTGCCAGCAGCTTTAGTACCGAAAAACTGTTTTTT
CASSFSTEKLFF
>TRBV18|TRBJ1-3|-|TRBD1
TGTGCCAGCTCACGGACAGGGCTCGACTCTGGAAACACCATATATTTT
CASSRTGLDSGNTIYF
>TRBV19|TRBJ2-6|-|-
TGTGCCAGTAGTAATGGGGCCTCTGGGGCCAACGTCCTGACTTTC
CASSNGASGANVLTF
>TRBV14|TRBJ1-1|-|TRBD1
TGTGCCAGCAGCTTGCGACAGGGTCGGGGGACCACTGAAGCTTTCTTT
CASSLRQGRGTTEAFF
>TRBV7-9|TRBJ1-6|-|TRBD1
TGTGCCAGCAGCGGGACAGTGGATTCACCCCTCCACTTT
CASSGTVDSPLHF
>TRBV19|TRBJ1-5|-|TRBD1
TGTGCCAGTAGTGAGGGACAGGGGGCGAGGCAGCCCCAGCATTTT
CASSEGQGARQPQHF
>TRBV30|TRBJ1-6|-|TRBD1
TGTGCCTGGAGTGGGCTAACGACAGGGGGCGCGGGAAATTCACCCCTCCACTTT
CAWSGLTTGGAGNSPLHF
>TRBV7-6|TRBJ2-3|-|TRBD1
TGTGCCAGCAGCTCGGGACAGGGGATGGGAGATACGCAGTATTTT
CASSSGQGMGDTQYF
>TRBV30|TRBJ1-3|-|TRBD1
TGTGCCTGGAGTACCGGGACAGGGGGCTTAAACACCATATATTTT
CAWSTGTGGLNTIYF
>TRBV5-1|TRBJ1-3|-|TRBD1
TGCGCCAGCAGCATGGGGACAGGGCCCCCGACCGGCTCTGGAAACACCATATATTTT
CASSMGTGPPTGSGNTIYF
>TRBV9|TRBJ1-5|-|-
TGTGCCAGCAGCTCATCAGGGTTGACTAGGGATCAGCCCCAGCATTTT
CASSSSGLTRDQPQHF
>TRBV20-1|TRBJ1-5|-|TRBD1
TGCAGTGCCCAGACAGGGCCAGCCCAGCATTTT
CSAQTGPAQHF
>TRBV6-4|TRBJ1-6|-|-
TGTGCCAGCAGTGCCGAGGCAGAGAATTCACCCCTCCACTTT
CASSAEAENSPLHF
>TRBV6-1|TRBJ1-5|-|-
TGTGCCAGCAGTGAAATAGGGCCAGGGGCACCTTATAGCAATCAGCCCCAGCATTTT
CASSEIGPGAPYSNQPQHF
>TRBV21-1|TRBJ1-1|-|-
TGTGCCAGAGGGGACAGGATAAGAAAGAACACTGAAGCTTTCTTT
CARGDRIRKNTEAFF
>TRBV5-1|TRBJ1-2|-|-
TGCGCCAGCAGCTTGGGAGATCTGAACTATGGCTACACCTTC
CASSLGDLNYGYTF
>TRBV6-5|TRBJ1-2|few|TRBD1
TGTGCCAGCAGGGCAGGGGGCCGGTATGGCTACACCTTC
CASRAGGRYGYTF
>TRBV7-3|TRBJ2-1|-|TRBD2
TGTGCCAGCAGCCCTTCTAGCGGGAACAATGAGCAGTTCTTC
CASSPSSGNNEQFF
>TRBV7-9|TRBJ1-3|-|-
TGTGCCAGCAAAAGGGGCTCTGGAAACACCATATATTTT
CASKRGSGNTIYF
>TRBV19|TRBJ2-2|-|-
TGTGCCAGTAGTATCAGGGTCTCTGGGGAGCTGTTTTTT
CASSIRVSGELFF
>TRBV5-4|TRBJ2-1|-|-
TGTGCCAGCAGTCAGCGGGTCTCATACTCCTACAATGAGCAGTTCTTC
CASSQRVSYSYNEQFF
>TRBV10-3|TRBJ1-2|few|TRBD1
TGTGCCATCAGGCAAAACCAACAGGGGGCTAACTATGGCTACACCTTC
CAIRQNQQGANYGYTF
>TRBV18|TRBJ2-7|-|TRBD2
TGTGCCAGCTCACCCGGACTAGCGGGGGTGATGGGCGAGCAGTACTTC
CASSPGLAGVMGEQYF
>TRBV5-8|TRBJ2-7|-|-
TGTGCCAGCAGCTGGGCGACAGACTCGACCGGGCTCTACGAGCAGTACTTC
CASSWATDSTGLYEQYF
>TRBV7-2|TRBJ1-5|-|-
TGTGCCAGCAGCTTAGCCAGGGGCGCCAATCAGCCCCAGCATTTT
CASSLARGANQPQHF
>TRBV4-3|TRBJ2-1|-|TRBD2
TGCGCCAGCAGCCAAGAGACTAGCGGGGGGTACAATGAGCAGTTCTTC
CASSQETSGGYNEQFF
>TRBV21-1|TRBJ2-7|-|-
TGTGCCAGCAGCAAAGAACCCACAGGGATTTTTTACGAGCAGTACTTC
CASSKEPTGIFYEQYF
>TRBV16|TRBJ2-1|-|-
TGTGCCAGCAGCCAATCACCGCAAAGGGGGAGTAGGAATGAGCAGTTCTTC
CASSQSPQRGSRNEQFF
>TRBV6-5|TRBJ1-2|-|-
TGTGCCAGCAGTTATTGGAGAGACTATGGCTACACCTTC
CASSYWRDYGYTF
>TRBV5-1|TRBJ2-2|-|TRBD2
TGCGCCAGCAGCCCAGTAACTAGCGGGGGAATCACCGGGGAGCTGTTTTTT
CASSPVTSGGITGELFF
>TRBV30|TRBJ1-5|-|TRBD1
TGTGCCTGGAGTGTTACAGGGGGGAATAATCAGCCCCAGCATTTT
CAWSVTGGNNQPQHF
>TRBV4-1|TRBJ1-1|-|TRBD1
TGCGCCAGCAGCCCCAACAGGGGGTGGACTGAAGCTTTCTTT
CASSPNRGWTEAFF
>TRBV10-3|TRBJ1-2|few|TRBD1
TGTGCCATCAGTGGGGGTCCGACGCAGGGGGCAGGATCGGGCGGCTACACCTTC
CAISGGPTQGAGSGGYTF
>TRBV6-5|TRBJ2-5|-|-
TGTGCCACCAGGAGGACAGTGGGGACCCAGTACTTC
CATRRTVGTQYF
>TRBV6-1|TRBJ2-1|-|TRBD1
TGTGCCAGCAGATCCGGGACAGGGGTATACAATGAGCAGTTCTTC
CASRSGTGVYNEQFF
>TRBV7-9|TRBJ2-3|-|TRBD2
TGTGCCAGCATGGGGACTAGCGGGAGACTTAGCACAGATACGCAGTATTTT
CASMGTSGRLSTDTQYF
>TRBV27|TRBJ2-1|-|-
TGTGCCAGCAGTTTCCTGTCGGTCCCTGGAACGAGGGCTGAGTTCTTC
CASSFLSVPGTRAEFF